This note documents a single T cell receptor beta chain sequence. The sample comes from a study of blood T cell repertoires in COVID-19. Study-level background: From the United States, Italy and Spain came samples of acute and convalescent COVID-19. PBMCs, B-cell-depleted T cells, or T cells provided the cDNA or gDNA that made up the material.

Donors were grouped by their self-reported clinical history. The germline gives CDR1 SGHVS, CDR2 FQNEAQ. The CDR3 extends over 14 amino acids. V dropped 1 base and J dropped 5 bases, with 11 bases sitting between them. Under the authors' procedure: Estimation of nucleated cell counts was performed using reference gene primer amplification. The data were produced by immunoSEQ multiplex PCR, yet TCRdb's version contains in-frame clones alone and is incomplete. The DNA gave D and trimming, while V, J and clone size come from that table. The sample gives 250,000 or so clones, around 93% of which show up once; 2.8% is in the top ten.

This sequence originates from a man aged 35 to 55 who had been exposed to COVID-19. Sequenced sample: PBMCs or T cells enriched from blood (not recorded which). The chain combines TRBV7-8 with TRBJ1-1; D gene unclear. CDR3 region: CASSLGVDFTEAFF. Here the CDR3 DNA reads TGTGCCAGCAGCTTAGGTGTAGACTTTACTGAAGCTTTCTTT.